This T cell receptor (beta chain) came from a study of shared clonotypes between healthy human individuals. Per germline, CDR1 SGHRS and CDR2 YFSETQ. The CDR3 loop spans 14 amino acids. Trimming left V 0 bases short and J 5 bases short, with 12 bases between. This table comes from immunoSEQ multiplex PCR, and its TCRdb copy is limited to in-frame clones, with some not included. The profile shows about 2 million clones, over 85% of them singletons. This TCR was recovered from a man younger than 30 in good health. Material for sequencing was naive CD4+ T cells sorted from blood. Subset: CD45RA+ positively selected. V usage is TRBV5-1 and J usage is TRBJ2-7, with a tentative D call TRBD2 (5 bases). CDR3 amino acids: CASSLEGSGNEQYF. The CDR3 nucleotides read TGCGCCAGCAGCTTGGAGGGCAGCGGAAACGAGCAGTACTTC. Filled out from reference TRBV5-1 and TRBJ2-7, the complete variable domain reads KAGVTQTPRYLIKTRGQQVTLSCSPISGHRSVSWYQQTPGQGLQFLFEYFSETQRNKGNFPGRFSGRQFSNSRSEMNVSTLELGDSALYLCASSLEGSGNEQYFGPGTRLTVT.